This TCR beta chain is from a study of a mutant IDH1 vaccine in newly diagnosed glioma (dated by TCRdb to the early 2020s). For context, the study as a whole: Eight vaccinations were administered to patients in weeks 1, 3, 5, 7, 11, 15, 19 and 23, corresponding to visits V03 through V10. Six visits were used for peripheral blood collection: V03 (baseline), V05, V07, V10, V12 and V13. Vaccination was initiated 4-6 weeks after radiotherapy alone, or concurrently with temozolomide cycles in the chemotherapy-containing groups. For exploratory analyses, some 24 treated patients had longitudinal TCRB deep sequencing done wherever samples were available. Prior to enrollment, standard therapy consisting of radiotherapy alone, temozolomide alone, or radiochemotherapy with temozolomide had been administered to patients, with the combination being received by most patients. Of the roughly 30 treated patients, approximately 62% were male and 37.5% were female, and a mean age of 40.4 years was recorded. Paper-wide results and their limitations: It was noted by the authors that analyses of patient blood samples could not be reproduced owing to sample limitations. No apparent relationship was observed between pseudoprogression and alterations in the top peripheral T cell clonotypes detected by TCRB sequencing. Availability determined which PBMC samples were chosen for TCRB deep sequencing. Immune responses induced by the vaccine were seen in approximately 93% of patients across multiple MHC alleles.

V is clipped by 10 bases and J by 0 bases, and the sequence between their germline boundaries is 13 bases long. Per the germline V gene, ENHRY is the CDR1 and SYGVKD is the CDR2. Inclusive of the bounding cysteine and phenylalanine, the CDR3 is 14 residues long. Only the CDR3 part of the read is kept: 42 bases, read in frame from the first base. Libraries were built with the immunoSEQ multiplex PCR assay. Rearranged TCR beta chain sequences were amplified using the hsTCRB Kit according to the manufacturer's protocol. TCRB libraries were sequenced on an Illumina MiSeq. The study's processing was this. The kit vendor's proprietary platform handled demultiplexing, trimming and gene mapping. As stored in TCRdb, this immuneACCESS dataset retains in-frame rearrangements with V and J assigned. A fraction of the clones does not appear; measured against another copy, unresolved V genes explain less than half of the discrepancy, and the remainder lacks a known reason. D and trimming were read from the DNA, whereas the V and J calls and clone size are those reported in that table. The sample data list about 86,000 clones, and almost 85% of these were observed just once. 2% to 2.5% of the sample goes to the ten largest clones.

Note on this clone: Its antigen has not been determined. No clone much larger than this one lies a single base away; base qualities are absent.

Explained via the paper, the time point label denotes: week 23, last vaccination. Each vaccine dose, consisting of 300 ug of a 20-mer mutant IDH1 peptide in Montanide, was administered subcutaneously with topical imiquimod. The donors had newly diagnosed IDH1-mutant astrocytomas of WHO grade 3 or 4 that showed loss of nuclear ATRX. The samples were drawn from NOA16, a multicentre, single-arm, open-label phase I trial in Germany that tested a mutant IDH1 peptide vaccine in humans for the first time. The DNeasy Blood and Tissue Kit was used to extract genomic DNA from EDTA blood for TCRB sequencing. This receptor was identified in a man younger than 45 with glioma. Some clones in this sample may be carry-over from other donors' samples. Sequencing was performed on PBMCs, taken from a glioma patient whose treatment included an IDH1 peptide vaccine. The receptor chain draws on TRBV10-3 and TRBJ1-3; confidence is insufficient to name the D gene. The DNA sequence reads TGTGCCAGCCGTCCGGGAGACTCTGGAAACACCATATATTTT. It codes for CASRPGDSGNTIYF.